The 6 T cell receptor beta chains below were found in one sample sequenced in a study of T cell repertoires in aging, cancer and after chemotherapy. Peripheral blood genomic DNA, not sorted cells or RNA, was the template. Multiplex touch-down PCR with TRB-A/B primers amplified rearranged V-D-J TRB sequences. Using its own MiXCR run on the multiplex PCR reads, TCRdb lists one record per CDR3 protein. The sample lists fewer than 15,000 distinct CDR3 sequences; about 26% were seen once. Specimen: blood. All receptors derive from a human donor in good health.

The gene calls are TRBV7-3 and TRBJ2-1; D is possibly TRBD1 or TRBD2 (6 bases each). The CDR3 has 13 residues. V lost 4 bases to trimming and J lost 7 bases, with 11 bases between them. The germline V gene has CDR1 SGHTA and CDR2 FQGTGA. CDR3 bases: TGTGCCAGCAGCTGGGGGGCCAATAATGAGCAGTTCTTC. Protein product: CASSWGANNEQFF.

V is TRBV5-6 and J is TRBJ1-1; 10 positions match TRBD1. There are 14 residues in the CDR3. V was clipped by 0 bases and J by 4 bases; unmatched bases: 0. Germline assignment: CDR1 SGHDT and CDR2 YYEEEE. The CDR3: CASSLGQGATEAFF. CDR3 nucleotide sequence: TGTGCCAGCAGCTTGGGACAGGGGGCCACTGAAGCTTTCTTT.

This clonotype was picked up a small number of times. The V gene is TRBV6-1, the J gene TRBJ1-5; a weak D match, TRBD1 (6 bases). This CDR3 is built from 17 residues. V dropped 4 bases and J dropped 2 bases, with 18 bases sitting between them. CDR1 and CDR2 (germline): MNHNS, SASEGT. CDR3 sequence: CASSAQNTGRRNQPQHF. DNA for the CDR3: TGTGCCAGCAGTGCCCAGAATACAGGGAGGCGCAATCAGCCCCAGCATTTT.

Relative to its sample, this clonotype is medium-sized. V usage is TRBV29-1 and J usage is TRBJ2-5; D remains ambiguous. Germline V gene lookup returns CDR1 SQVTM and CDR2 ANQGSEA. Trimming shortened V by 7 bases and J by 2 bases, and 14 bases separated the two germline ends. The length of the CDR3 is 13 residues. CDR3 loop: CSGKPRLQETQYF. DNA of the CDR3: TGCAGCGGTAAACCCAGGTTACAAGAGACCCAGTACTTC.

V usage is TRBV5-1 and J usage is TRBJ2-2; D not certain. Germline loops: CDR1 SGHRS, CDR2 YFSETQ. This CDR3 spans 16 amino acids. V gave up 4 bases and J gave up 5 bases, with 18 bases separating them. The CDR3 bases are TGCGCCAGCAGCCCCCCGGTTTCGGGTGGTACCGGGGAGCTGTTTTTT. Translating gives CASSPPVSGGTGELFF.

The V and J genes are TRBV11-2 and TRBJ1-3; D unresolved. The V and J ends lost 2 bases and 2 bases respectively, with 7 bases between them. The CDR3 is made up of 14 amino acids. Germline V gene data show CDR1 as SGHAT and CDR2 as FQNNGV. Here the CDR3 DNA reads TGTGCCAGCAGCTTACCGTCAGCTGGAAACACCATATATTTT. Encoded protein: CASSLPSAGNTIYF.